This entry features one T cell receptor (beta chain) sequence. Assay: immunoSEQ multiplex PCR; the TCRdb copy retains only in-frame clones and omits some. In the table there are approximately 300,000 clones, around 84% of which are singletons. Trimming removed 5 bases from V and 0 bases from J, with 7 bases in between. In germline, CDR1 is MNHEY, CDR2 SMNVEV (reference sequence). This CDR3 is 13 amino acids long. The entry originates in a study of blood T cell repertoires in COVID-19. Study-wide background: From T cells, B-cell-depleted T cells, or PBMCs came the material, which was cDNA or gDNA.

This TCR was sampled from a woman aged 25-40 years who had been exposed to COVID-19. This chain connects TRBV27 to TRBJ1-2; D gene uncertain. Sequenced material: PBMCs or T cells enriched from blood (not recorded which). The CDR3: CASSPSSNYGYTF. DNA for the CDR3: TGTGCCAGCAGTCCGTCCTCTAACTATGGCTACACCTTC.